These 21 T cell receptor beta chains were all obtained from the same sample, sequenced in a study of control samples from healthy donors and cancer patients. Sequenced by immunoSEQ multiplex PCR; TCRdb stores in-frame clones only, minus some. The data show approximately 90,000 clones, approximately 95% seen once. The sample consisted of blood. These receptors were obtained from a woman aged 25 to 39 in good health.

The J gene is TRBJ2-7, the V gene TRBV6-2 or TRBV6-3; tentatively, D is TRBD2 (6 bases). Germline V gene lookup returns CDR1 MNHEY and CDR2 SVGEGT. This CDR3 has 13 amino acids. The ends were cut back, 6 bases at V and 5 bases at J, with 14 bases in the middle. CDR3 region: CASSWAEGNEQYF. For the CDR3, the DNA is TGTGCCAGCAGCTGGGCGGAGGGGAACGAGCAGTACTTC.

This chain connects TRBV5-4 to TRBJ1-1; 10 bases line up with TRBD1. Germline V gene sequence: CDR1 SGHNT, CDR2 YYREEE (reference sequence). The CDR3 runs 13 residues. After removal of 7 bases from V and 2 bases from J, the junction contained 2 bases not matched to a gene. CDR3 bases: TGTGCCAGCCGGGACAGGGGCAACACTGAAGCTTTCTTT. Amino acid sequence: CASRDRGNTEAFF.

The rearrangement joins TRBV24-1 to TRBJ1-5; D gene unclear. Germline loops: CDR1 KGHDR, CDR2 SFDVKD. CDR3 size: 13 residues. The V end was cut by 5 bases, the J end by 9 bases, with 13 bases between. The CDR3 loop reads CATSAIPGTPQHF. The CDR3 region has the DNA TGTGCCACCAGTGCCATACCAGGTACGCCCCAGCATTTT.

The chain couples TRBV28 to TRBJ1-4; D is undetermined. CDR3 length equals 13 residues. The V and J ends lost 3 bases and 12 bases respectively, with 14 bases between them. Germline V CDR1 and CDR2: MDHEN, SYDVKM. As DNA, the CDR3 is TGTGCCAGCAGTTTCCCCGGAGGGAGGGAACTGTTTTTT. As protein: CASSFPGGRELFF.

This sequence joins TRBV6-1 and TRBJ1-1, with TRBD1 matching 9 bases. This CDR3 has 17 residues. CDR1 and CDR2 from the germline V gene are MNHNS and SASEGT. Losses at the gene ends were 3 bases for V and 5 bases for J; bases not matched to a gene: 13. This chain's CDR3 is CASSEGDRAGEGTEAFF. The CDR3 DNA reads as TGTGCCAGCAGTGAGGGGGACAGGGCCGGGGAGGGGACTGAAGCTTTCTTT.

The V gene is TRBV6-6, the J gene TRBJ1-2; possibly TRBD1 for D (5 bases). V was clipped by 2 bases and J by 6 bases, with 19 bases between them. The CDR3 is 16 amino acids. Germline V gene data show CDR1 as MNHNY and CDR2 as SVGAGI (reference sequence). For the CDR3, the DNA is TGTGCCAGCAGTTACAGTCGGACGCGAGGGGCTGATGGCTACACCTTC. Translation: CASSYSRTRGADGYTF.

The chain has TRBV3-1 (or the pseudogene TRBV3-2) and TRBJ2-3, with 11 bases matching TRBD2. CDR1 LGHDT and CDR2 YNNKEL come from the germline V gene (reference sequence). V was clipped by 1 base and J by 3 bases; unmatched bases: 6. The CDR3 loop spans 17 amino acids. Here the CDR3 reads CASSQVLAGGSTDTQYF. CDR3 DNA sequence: TGTGCCAGCAGCCAAGTCCTAGCGGGAGGTAGTACAGATACGCAGTATTTT.

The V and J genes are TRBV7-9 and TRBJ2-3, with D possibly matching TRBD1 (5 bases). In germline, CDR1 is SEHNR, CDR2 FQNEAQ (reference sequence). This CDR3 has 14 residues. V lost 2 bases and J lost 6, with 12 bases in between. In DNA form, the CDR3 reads TGTGCCAGCAGCTTACTAGGGGAAGCCGATACGCAGTATTTT. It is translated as CASSLLGEADTQYF.

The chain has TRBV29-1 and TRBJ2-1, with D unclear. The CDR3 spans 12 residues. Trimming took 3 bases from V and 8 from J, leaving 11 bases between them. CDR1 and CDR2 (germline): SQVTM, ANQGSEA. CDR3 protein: CSVETPSHEQFF. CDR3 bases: TGCAGCGTTGAGACCCCATCCCATGAGCAGTTCTTC.

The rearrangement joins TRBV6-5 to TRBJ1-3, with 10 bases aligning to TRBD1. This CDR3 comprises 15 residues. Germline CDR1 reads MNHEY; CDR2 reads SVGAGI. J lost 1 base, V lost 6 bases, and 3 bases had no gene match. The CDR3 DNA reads TGTGCCAGCAGATCGGACAGGGGGTCTGGAAACACCATATATTTT. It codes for CASRSDRGSGNTIYF.

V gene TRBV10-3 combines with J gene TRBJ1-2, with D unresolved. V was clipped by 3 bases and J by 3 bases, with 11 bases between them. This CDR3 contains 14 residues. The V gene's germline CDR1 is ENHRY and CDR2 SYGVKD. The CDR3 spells CAISDGRRYYGYTF. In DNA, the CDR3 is TGTGCCATCAGTGACGGGCGGAGATACTATGGCTACACCTTC.

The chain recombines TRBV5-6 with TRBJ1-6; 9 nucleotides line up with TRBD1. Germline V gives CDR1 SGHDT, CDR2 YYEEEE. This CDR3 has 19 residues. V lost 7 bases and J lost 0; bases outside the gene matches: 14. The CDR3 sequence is CASDAWGTGPSSYNSPLHF. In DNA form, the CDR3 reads TGTGCCAGCGACGCGTGGGGGACAGGGCCCAGCTCCTATAATTCACCCCTCCACTTT.

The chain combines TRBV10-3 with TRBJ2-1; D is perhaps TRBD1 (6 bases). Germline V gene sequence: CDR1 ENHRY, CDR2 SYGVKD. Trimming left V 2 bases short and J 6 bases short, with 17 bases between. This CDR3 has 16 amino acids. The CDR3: CAISEEAVTGLNEQFF. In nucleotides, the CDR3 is TGTGCCATCAGTGAGGAGGCCGTGACAGGCCTCAATGAGCAGTTCTTC.

The chain's CDR3 is CASSYSGDSSYEQYF. CDR3 sequence (DNA): TGTGCCAGCAGTTACTCGGGGGACAGCTCCTACGAGCAGTACTTC. The V call is TRBV6-5, the J call TRBJ2-7, with TRBD1 matching over 7 bases. CDR1 and CDR2 (germline): MNHEY, SVGAGI. The J segment lost 0 bases and the V segment lost 0 bases, leaving 2 bases of the junction unmatched. The CDR3 spans 15 residues.

CDR3 residues: CAITPRELNTEAFF. The DNA of the CDR3 is TGTGCCATCACCCCGAGGGAGTTGAACACTGAAGCTTTCTTT. The rearrangement links TRBV10-3 to TRBJ1-1; D is unclear. Germline CDR1 is ENHRY and CDR2 is SYGVKD. Trimming left V 7 bases short and J 0 bases short, with 12 bases between. The CDR3 is 14 amino acids.

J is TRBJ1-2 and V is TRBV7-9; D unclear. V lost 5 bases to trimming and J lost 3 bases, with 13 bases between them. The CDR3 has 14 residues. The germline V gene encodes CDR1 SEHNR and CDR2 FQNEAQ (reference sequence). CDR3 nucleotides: TGTGCCAGCAGCCCGGCTGGGGTGGACTATGGCTACACCTTC. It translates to CASSPAGVDYGYTF.

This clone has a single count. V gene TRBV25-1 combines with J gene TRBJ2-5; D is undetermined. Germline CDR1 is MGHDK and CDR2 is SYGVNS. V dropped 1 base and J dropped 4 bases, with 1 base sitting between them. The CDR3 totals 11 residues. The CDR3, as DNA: TGTGCCAGCAGTGAATCAGAGACCCAGTACTTC. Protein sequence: CASSESETQYF.

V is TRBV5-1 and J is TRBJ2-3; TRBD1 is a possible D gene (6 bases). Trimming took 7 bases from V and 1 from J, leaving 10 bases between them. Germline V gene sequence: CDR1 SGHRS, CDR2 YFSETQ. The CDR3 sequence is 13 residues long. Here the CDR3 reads CASHSGGTDTQYF. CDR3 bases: TGCGCCAGCCACTCAGGGGGCACAGATACGCAGTATTTT.

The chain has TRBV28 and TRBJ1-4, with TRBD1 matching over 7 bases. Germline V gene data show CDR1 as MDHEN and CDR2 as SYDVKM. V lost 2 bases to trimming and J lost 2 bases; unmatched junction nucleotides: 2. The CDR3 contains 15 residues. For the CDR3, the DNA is TGTGCCAGCAGTTTACCGACAGGGACTAATGAAAAACTGTTTTTT. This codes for CASSLPTGTNEKLFF.

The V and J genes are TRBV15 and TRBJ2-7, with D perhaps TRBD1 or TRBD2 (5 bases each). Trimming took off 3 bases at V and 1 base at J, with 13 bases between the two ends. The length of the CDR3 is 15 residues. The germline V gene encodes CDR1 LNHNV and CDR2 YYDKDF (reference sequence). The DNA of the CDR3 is TGTGCCACCAGCAGGGGCGAGGGGCTATCCTACGAGCAGTACTTC. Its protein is CATSRGEGLSYEQYF. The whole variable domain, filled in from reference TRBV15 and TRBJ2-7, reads DAMVIQNPRYQVTQFGKPVTLSCSQTLNHNVMYWYQQKSSQAPKLLFHYYDKDFNNEADTPDNFQSRRPNTSFCFLDIRSPGLGDTAMYLCATSRGEGLSYEQYFGPGTRLTVT.

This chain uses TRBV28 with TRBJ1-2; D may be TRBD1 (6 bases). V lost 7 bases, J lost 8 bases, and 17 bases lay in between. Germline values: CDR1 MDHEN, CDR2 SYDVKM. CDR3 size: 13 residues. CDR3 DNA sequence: TGTGCCAGCACGGACAGTCCTCTGGGCGGCTACACCTTC. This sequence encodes CASTDSPLGGYTF.